The rows below give T cell receptor beta chains drawn from one sample of a study of T cell repertoires in cytomegalovirus infection. TCRdb redid the calling of the reads with MiXCR, one entry per CDR3 protein. This sample has approximately 1,000,000 distinct CDR3 sequences, with more than 25% found just once. No antigen has been identified for these receptors. The sample in question was cultured CD8+ T cells from PBMCs, obtained from culture after CMV antigen stimulation. All receptors come from a human donor in good health (CMV status not recorded). Some clones in this sample may be carry-over from other donors' samples. Both conserved end residues are part of each CDR3. Each record gives: V gene, clone size, J gene, CDR3 protein. Clone size, where shown, is once, few, many, or a class for clones that have expanded.

V gene: TRBV6-6
clone size: few
J gene: TRBJ1-5
CDR3 protein: CASRRRALNQPQHF

V gene: TRBV19
clone size: few
J gene: TRBJ2-7
CDR3 protein: CASTPGPLTEQYF

V gene: TRBV12-5
clone size: -
J gene: TRBJ1-1
CDR3 protein: CATASSRTGGSYTEAFF

V gene: TRBV11-2
clone size: -
J gene: TRBJ2-7
CDR3 protein: CASSLRGGGRPYEQYF

V gene: TRBV6-2/TRBV6-3
clone size: -
J gene: TRBJ1-1
CDR3 protein: CASSLDTGSPTGSDTEAFF

V gene: TRBV7-4
clone size: -
J gene: TRBJ2-7
CDR3 protein: CASRSVAAYEQYF

V gene: TRBV6-1
clone size: many
J gene: TRBJ2-1
CDR3 protein: CASIGAPTYNEQFF

V gene: TRBV19
clone size: few
J gene: TRBJ2-3
CDR3 protein: CASSPVKRDTQYF

V gene: TRBV20-1
clone size: few
J gene: TRBJ2-1
CDR3 protein: CSARALGSSYNEQFF

V gene: TRBV6-2/TRBV6-3
clone size: few
J gene: TRBJ1-2
CDR3 protein: CASLGRNYGYTF

V gene: TRBV6-2/TRBV6-3
clone size: once
J gene: TRBJ2-1
CDR3 protein: CASSIRTRRGGYNEQFF

V gene: TRBV12-3/TRBV12-4
clone size: few
J gene: TRBJ1-3
CDR3 protein: CASSSPYFAANTIYF

V gene: TRBV2
clone size: -
J gene: TRBJ1-3
CDR3 protein: CASSARVNTIYF

V gene: TRBV5-8
clone size: few
J gene: TRBJ1-2
CDR3 protein: CASSFRTGASRGYTF

V gene: TRBV28
clone size: few
J gene: TRBJ1-2
CDR3 protein: CASSKRQVRGYTF

V gene: TRBV7-9
clone size: -
J gene: TRBJ1-5
CDR3 protein: CASSLGGIHQPQHF

V gene: TRBV7-8
clone size: many
J gene: TRBJ2-3
CDR3 protein: CASSLEARSQDTQYF

V gene: TRBV6-2/TRBV6-3
clone size: few
J gene: TRBJ2-3
CDR3 protein: CASSYPGPDTQYF

V gene: TRBV20-1
clone size: -
J gene: TRBJ1-4
CDR3 protein: CSAPSGGNEKLFF

V gene: TRBV6-2/TRBV6-3
clone size: -
J gene: TRBJ2-1
CDR3 protein: CASSYAGGAYNEQFF

V gene: TRBV12-3/TRBV12-4
clone size: -
J gene: TRBJ2-3
CDR3 protein: CTSSNPRGASTDTQYF

V gene: TRBV7-6
clone size: few
J gene: TRBJ1-1
CDR3 protein: CASSQTGGEMVNTEAFF

V gene: TRBV28
clone size: few
J gene: TRBJ2-1
CDR3 protein: CASRGDRGSYNEQFF

V gene: TRBV29-1
clone size: -
J gene: TRBJ1-2
CDR3 protein: CSVEARKESVPYGYTF

V gene: TRBV27
clone size: -
J gene: TRBJ1-3
CDR3 protein: CASSLTINSGNTIYF

V gene: TRBV10-3
clone size: -
J gene: TRBJ1-1
CDR3 protein: CAISEIGGGEAFF

V gene: TRBV7-8
clone size: -
J gene: TRBJ1-5
CDR3 protein: CASSLRGGRDQPQHF

V gene: TRBV6-2/TRBV6-3
clone size: few
J gene: TRBJ2-1
CDR3 protein: CASNQGNLAYNEQFF